Below, 6 T cell receptor beta chains from the same sample are listed, as sequenced in a study of blood T cells in healthy people across ages. Then a second PCR, running about 6 to 11 cycles, was carried out with a sample-barcoded 5' primer and a J-beta primer mix. A single record per CDR3 protein comes from TCRdb applying MiXCR to the 5' RACE reads. Here the sample spans 2 million or so distinct CDR3 sequences, around half being singletons. The sequencing sample was made of blood. Receptors were obtained from a middle-aged woman in good health.

This clonotype was detected a few times. The chain employs TRBV6-2 or TRBV6-3 and TRBJ2-5; possible D gene TRBD1, 5 bases. Germline assignment: CDR1 MNHEY and CDR2 SVGEGT. V was cut by 6 bases and J by 2 bases, with 7 bases left in between. The CDR3 spans 12 residues. This CDR3 reads CASRRQQETQYF. The CDR3 DNA reads TGTGCCAGCAGGAGACAGCAAGAGACCCAGTACTTC.

The J gene is TRBJ2-4, the V gene TRBV20-1, with TRBD2 as a possible D gene (5 bases). TRBJ2-7 matches the DNA end more closely, so the J call is doubtful. Germline assignment: CDR1 DFQATT and CDR2 SNEGSKA (reference sequence). CDR3 size: 14 residues. The CDR3 DNA reads as TGCAGTGCTAGAGATCCTAGCAGAGGTTACGAGCAGTACTTC. It yields the protein CSARDPSRGYEQYF.

This chain uses TRBV11-2 with TRBJ2-3, with a possible D match to TRBD2 (7 bases). This CDR3 contains 21 residues. Germline CDR1 SGHAT, CDR2 FQNNGV. The V and J ends lost 5 bases and 2 bases respectively, with 32 bases between them. The CDR3 loop reads CASSTTLYGGGPLMLTDTQYF. The CDR3 nucleotides are TGTGCCAGCAGCACTACTCTCTATGGGGGGGGCCCCTTAATGCTCACAGATACGCAGTATTTT.

The chain carries TRBV20-1 and TRBJ2-1; perhaps TRBD2 as D (6 bases). From germline, CDR1 is DFQATT and CDR2 SNEGSKA (reference sequence). V dropped 8 bases and J dropped 0 bases, with 14 bases sitting between them. The CDR3 loop spans 14 amino acids. CDR3 amino acids: CSPRRGSSYNEQFF. In nucleotides, the CDR3 is TGCAGTCCACGGAGGGGAAGCTCCTACAATGAGCAGTTCTTC.

This chain connects TRBV28 to TRBJ1-1; D is ambiguous. The CDR3 has 11 residues. Germline V gene lookup returns CDR1 MDHEN and CDR2 SYDVKM. V was pared by 5 bases and J by 6 bases, with 7 bases between. The CDR3, as DNA: TGTGCCAGCAGTGAGAGGGCTGAAGCTTTCTTT. Protein: CASSERAEAFF.

The table lists this clonotype with a few counts. V is TRBV18 and J is TRBJ2-5; 7 bases are shared with TRBD1. V lost 3 bases to trimming and J lost 5 bases; unmatched junction nucleotides: 6. From germline, CDR1 is KGHSH and CDR2 LQKENI. This CDR3 has 14 residues. Here the CDR3 reads CASSPWDSRETQYF. CDR3 sequence (DNA): TGTGCCAGCTCACCTTGGGACAGTCGTGAGACCCAGTACTTC.